This T cell receptor beta chain is drawn from a study of blood T cell repertoires in COVID-19. Study-level background: The United States, Italy and Spain provided the acute and convalescent COVID-19 samples. Sample material is recorded as cDNA or gDNA derived from T cells, B-cell-depleted T cells, or PBMCs.

In the authors' workflow: Cell counts per sample came from amplifying reference gene primers. This table comes from immunoSEQ multiplex PCR, and its TCRdb copy is limited to in-frame clones, with some not included. That table is the source of V, J and clone size, and D and trimming were worked out from the DNA. The data hold roughly 80,000 clones, with 75% to 90% observed a single time. With V trimmed by 3 bases and J by 5 bases, 6 bases remained unmatched. CDR3 length equals 15 residues. Germline V gene lookup returns CDR1 SNHLY and CDR2 FYNNEI. The clonotype comes from a man aged 55 to 70 with active or convalescent COVID-19. The sequenced sample was peripheral blood. This chain uses TRBV2 with TRBJ1-5; TRBD1 matches 8 bases. The CDR3 DNA reads as TGTGCCAGCAGTGAGCAGGGGGCGCAGGATCAGCCCCAGCATTTT. Residues: CASSEQGAQDQPQHF. The full variable domain, completed using reference TRBV2 and TRBJ1-5, is EPEVTQTPSHQVTQMGQEVILRCVPISNHLYFYWYRQILGQKVEFLVSFYNNEISEKSEIFDDQFSVERPDGSNFTLKIRSTKLEDSAMYFCASSEQGAQDQPQHFGDGTRLSIL.